Presented here are 32 T cell receptor beta chains from one specimen sequenced in a study of human thymus T cells. Clones were sequenced by immunoSEQ multiplex PCR, and TCRdb holds only the in-frame ones, with some missing. The sample includes under 70,000 clones, roughly 94% of them seen just once. Sequencing input: blood. The receptors were gathered from a boy in the first two years of life with a congenital heart defect but otherwise immunologically healthy.

This chain connects TRBV7-9 to TRBJ2-5, with D perhaps matching TRBD2 (6 bases). V was cut by 5 bases and J by 2 bases, with 21 bases left in between. The CDR3 runs 17 residues. The germline CDR1 and CDR2 sequences are SEHNR and FQNEAQ (reference sequence). The CDR3 loop is CASSRTRDSHYQETQYF. As DNA, the CDR3 is TGTGCCAGCAGCCGCACCCGGGACTCCCATTATCAAGAGACCCAGTACTTC.

V is TRBV7-9 and J is TRBJ1-1; D not resolved. The CDR3 has 15 amino acids. The germline CDR1 and CDR2 sequences are SEHNR and FQNEAQ (reference sequence). The V end lost 2 bases, the J end lost 0 bases, and 10 bases lay between the germline ends. The CDR3 loop is CASSLFGQVNTEAFF. The CDR3 DNA reads TGTGCCAGCAGCTTATTTGGGCAAGTGAACACTGAAGCTTTCTTT.

This chain uses TRBV27 with TRBJ2-7; the match to TRBD2 covers 10 bases. The CDR3 extends over 13 amino acids. Germline V lookup: CDR1 MNHEY, CDR2 SMNVEV (reference sequence). Trimming at V came to 6 bases and at J to 7 bases, leaving 6 bases not matched to a gene. The chain's CDR3 is CASSGTSVGEQYF. CDR3 sequence (DNA): TGTGCCAGCAGCGGGACTAGCGTCGGGGAGCAGTACTTC.

The V call is TRBV7-2, the J call TRBJ2-6; possibly TRBD1 for D (6 bases). V was pared by 5 bases and J by 3 bases, with 11 bases between. This CDR3 region has 15 residues. Germline V gene lookup returns CDR1 SGHTA and CDR2 FQGNSA. The CDR3 reads CASSPQGYGANVLTF. As DNA, the CDR3 is TGTGCCAGCAGCCCCCAGGGGTATGGGGCCAACGTCCTGACTTTC. The full variable domain, its missing parts supplied by reference TRBV7-2 and TRBJ2-6, is GAGVSQSPSNKVTEKGKDVELRCDPISGHTALYWYRQSLGQGLEFLIYFQGNSAPDKSGLPSDRFSAERTGGSVSTLTIQRTQQEDSAVYLCASSPQGYGANVLTFGAGSRLTVL.

This sequence joins TRBV30 and TRBJ1-5, with 8 bases that match TRBD1. The V gene end was trimmed by 4 bases and the J gene end by 0 bases; junction bases not matched to a gene: 14. This CDR3 spans 18 amino acids. Germline V CDR1 and CDR2: GTSNPN, SVGIG (reference sequence). CDR3 sequence (DNA): TGTGCCTGGATGCAATCCGGGACAGGACCTTATAGCAATCAGCCCCAGCATTTT. It translates to CAWMQSGTGPYSNQPQHF.

The chain combines TRBV5-8 with TRBJ2-4, with TRBD1 as a possible D gene (6 bases). The CDR3 length is 18 residues. V gave up 0 bases and J gave up 0 bases, with 16 bases separating them. In germline, CDR1 is SGHTS, CDR2 YDEGEE. In nucleotides, the CDR3 is TGTGCCAGCAGCTTGGACAGGGCTTCCCAAATAGCCAAAAACATTCAGTACTTC. Its translation is CASSLDRASQIAKNIQYF.

J is TRBJ2-3 and V is TRBV7-9; 12 bases are a match to TRBD2. Germline V gene lookup returns CDR1 SEHNR and CDR2 FQNEAQ (reference sequence). J was trimmed by 4 bases and V by 5 bases; bases with no gene match: 7. The CDR3 has 16 amino acids. CDR3 region: CASSPGLAGFADTQYF. CDR3 bases: TGTGCCAGCAGCCCGGGACTAGCGGGTTTTGCAGATACGCAGTATTTT.

The chain carries TRBV5-1 and TRBJ2-7, with 9 bases matching TRBD1. The CDR3 is 14 amino acids. In germline, CDR1 is SGHRS, CDR2 YFSETQ. After removal of 0 bases from V and 4 bases from J, the junction contained 2 bases not matched to a gene. This CDR3 is CASSLATGGYEQYF. DNA for the CDR3: TGCGCCAGCAGCTTGGCGACAGGGGGGTACGAGCAGTACTTC.

The genes are TRBV7-3 and TRBJ1-5; TRBD1 agrees at 9 bases. The CDR3 is 19 residues long. Germline CDR1 reads SGHTA; CDR2 reads FQGTGA. Trimming removed 5 bases from V and 0 bases from J; junction bases left unmatched: 14. CDR3 amino acids: CASSAGHGTGHYSNQPQHF. For the CDR3, the DNA is TGTGCCAGCAGCGCGGGACACGGGACAGGGCATTATAGCAATCAGCCCCAGCATTTT.

The gene calls are TRBV7-9 and TRBJ2-7; 7 bases fit TRBD2. Per the germline V gene, CDR1 is SEHNR and CDR2 is FQNEAQ (reference sequence). J lost 5 bases, V lost 6 bases, and 7 bases had no gene match. This CDR3 is 13 amino acids long. CDR3: CASRPAGGDEQYF. CDR3 in DNA: TGTGCCAGCAGGCCCGCTGGGGGGGACGAGCAGTACTTC.

V usage is TRBV7-9 and J usage is TRBJ1-1, with D tentatively TRBD1 (6 bases). The CDR3 covers 17 residues. CDR1 SEHNR and CDR2 FQNEAQ come from the germline V gene (reference sequence). The ends were cut back, 5 bases at V and 2 bases at J, with 21 bases in the middle. The DNA of the CDR3 is TGTGCCAGCAGCCAAAGGGGGTCGTGGTTACTAAACACTGAAGCTTTCTTT. Translation gives CASSQRGSWLLNTEAFF.

The V gene is TRBV5-1, the J gene TRBJ2-3; D may match TRBD1 or TRBD2 (5 bases each). CDR3 length: 14 residues. Germline V gene sequence: CDR1 SGHRS, CDR2 YFSETQ. V lost 4 bases and J 5 bases, leaving 14 bases between the germline ends. This CDR3 is CASSRASRGDTQYF. The CDR3 DNA is TGCGCCAGCAGCCGGGCCTCGAGGGGAGATACGCAGTATTTT.

The chain recombines TRBV30 with TRBJ2-7; D not certain. This CDR3 is built from 11 residues. V lost 3 bases, J lost 0 bases, and 3 bases lay in between. From germline, CDR1 is GTSNPN and CDR2 SVGIG (reference sequence). CDR3 residues: CAWRDSYEQYF. The CDR3 DNA follows: TGTGCCTGGAGGGACTCCTACGAGCAGTACTTC.

The rearrangement joins TRBV5-1 to TRBJ2-3; 7 bases map to TRBD2. The CDR3 contains 13 residues. The germline V gene encodes CDR1 SGHRS and CDR2 YFSETQ. J gave up 5 bases and V 1 base, and 1 base lay outside the gene matches. This CDR3 is CASSLSGGDTQYF. In DNA form, the CDR3 reads TGCGCCAGCAGCTTGTCGGGGGGAGATACGCAGTATTTT. Full variable domain (rest looked up from reference TRBV5-1 and TRBJ2-3): KAGVTQTPRYLIKTRGQQVTLSCSPISGHRSVSWYQQTPGQGLQFLFEYFSETQRNKGNFPGRFSGRQFSNSRSEMNVSTLELGDSALYLCASSLSGGDTQYFGPGTRLTVL.

The sample holds one count of this clone. V usage is TRBV7-2 and J usage is TRBJ1-2, with 7 bases matching TRBD1. The CDR3 covers 18 residues. Per the germline V gene, CDR1 is SGHTA and CDR2 is FQGNSA. J gave up 3 bases and V 5 bases, and 18 bases lay outside the gene matches. CDR3 residues: CASSRGQPLAPLDYGYTF. CDR3 nucleotide sequence: TGTGCCAGCAGCCGGGGACAGCCTCTGGCCCCTCTTGACTATGGCTACACCTTC.

The V and J genes are TRBV28 and TRBJ1-2; tentatively, D is TRBD1 (5 bases). V gave up 6 bases and J gave up 5 bases, with 13 bases separating them. Germline assignment: CDR1 MDHEN and CDR2 SYDVKM. This CDR3 has 13 residues. The chain's CDR3 is CASSLGRGYGYTF. CDR3 sequence (DNA): TGTGCCAGCAGCCTTGGGAGGGGTTATGGCTACACCTTC.

The gene calls are TRBV28 and TRBJ2-7; perhaps TRBD2 as D (7 bases). The CDR3 totals 15 residues. The V gene lost 5 bases and the J gene lost 2 bases, with 16 bases spanning the gap. Germline assignment: CDR1 MDHEN and CDR2 SYDVKM. The CDR3 region is CASSLVGGAPYEQYF. The CDR3 bases are TGTGCCAGCAGTCTTGTGGGGGGGGCTCCCTACGAGCAGTACTTC. Full variable domain (rest looked up from reference TRBV28 and TRBJ2-7): DVKVTQSSRYLVKRTGEKVFLECVQDMDHENMFWYRQDPGLGLRLIYFSYDVKMKEKGDIPEGYSVSREKKERFSLILESASTNQTSMYLCASSLVGGAPYEQYFGPGTRLTVT.

The chain links TRBV7-9 to TRBJ2-7; D uncertain. Germline assignment: CDR1 SEHNR and CDR2 FQNEAQ (reference sequence). The CDR3 has 14 residues. With 5 bases removed from V and 0 bases from J, the gap between germline ends came to 11 bases. The DNA of the CDR3 is TGTGCCAGCAGCCCCCGGACGGGCTCCTACGAGCAGTACTTC. Translated, it gives CASSPRTGSYEQYF.

The chain employs TRBV10-1 and TRBJ1-1, with 7 bases fitting TRBD1. With 3 bases clipped from V and 1 base from J, the junction kept 8 bases outside the gene matches. The V gene's germline CDR1 is WNHNN and CDR2 SYGVQD (reference sequence). CDR3 length: 16 residues. DNA of the CDR3: TGCGCCAGCAGTGATTGTGACAGGGCCCCGAACACTGAAGCTTTCTTT. This translates into CASSDCDRAPNTEAFF.

The chain is built from TRBV10-3 and TRBJ2-1; D not resolved. Trimming shortened V by 3 bases and J by 14 bases, and 14 bases separated the two germline ends. Germline CDR1 is ENHRY and CDR2 is SYGVKD. CDR3 size: 12 residues. The CDR3: CAISDRGLTEFF. CDR3 nucleotides: TGTGCCATCAGTGATAGAGGTTTAACGGAGTTCTTC.

This chain links TRBV7-8 with TRBJ2-3; D may match TRBD1 or TRBD2 (6 bases each). Trimming left V 0 bases short and J 4 bases short, with 11 bases between. The CDR3 extends over 15 amino acids. Germline V CDR1 and CDR2: SGHVS, FQNEAQ. In nucleotides, the CDR3 is TGTGCCAGCAGCTTAGCGGGGGGCCAAGCAGATACGCAGTATTTT. Encoded protein: CASSLAGGQADTQYF. Variable domain in full (rest from reference TRBV7-8 and TRBJ2-3): GAGVSQSPRYKVAKRGQDVALRCDPISGHVSLFWYQQALGQGPEFLTYFQNEAQLDKSGLPSDRFFAERPEGSVSTLKIQRTQQEDSAVYLCASSLAGGQADTQYFGPGTRLTVL.

This sequence joins TRBV5-4 and TRBJ2-1, with 9 bases aligning to TRBD2. Germline CDR1 is SGHNT and CDR2 is YYREEE (reference sequence). The CDR3 spans 14 residues. V dropped 4 bases and J dropped 6; count of bases not matched to a gene: 5. The chain's CDR3 is CASSLSGGGNEQFF. CDR3 sequence (DNA): TGTGCCAGCAGCCTTAGCGGGGGTGGCAATGAGCAGTTCTTC.

The rearrangement joins TRBV7-2 to TRBJ2-5; possibly TRBD1 for D (6 bases). Deletions cut 5 bases from V and 5 bases from J, with 15 bases between. Germline-derived CDR1 and CDR2 are SGHTA and FQGNSA. The CDR3 has 14 amino acids. CDR3 sequence (DNA): TGTGCCAGCAGCATCCGTTGGACAGCGGAGACCCAGTACTTC. Translating gives CASSIRWTAETQYF.

The chain couples TRBV12-5 to TRBJ2-7; 10 positions agree with TRBD1. CDR1 and CDR2 from the germline V gene are LGHNT and FRNRAP. V gave up 0 bases and J gave up 3 bases; unmatched junction bases: 20. The length of the CDR3 is 21 residues. CDR3 DNA: TGTGCTAGTGGTTTGGTACAAGTATTGGGGGGGTTCCGGGACAGGGGCTACGAGCAGTACTTC. Translated: CASGLVQVLGGFRDRGYEQYF.

The chain carries TRBV9 and TRBJ2-3; 15 bases map to TRBD2. The CDR3 extends over 18 amino acids. Germline CDR1 and CDR2: SGDLS and YYNGEE. Trimming removed 2 bases from V and 5 bases from J; junction bases left unmatched: 9. Here the CDR3 DNA reads TGTGCCAGCAGCGTCCGGACTAGCGGGAGGGCCAGCGGAGATACGCAGTATTTT. This codes for CASSVRTSGRASGDTQYF.

The chain uses TRBV5-4 and TRBJ1-1; tentatively, D is TRBD1 (6 bases). Germline lookup yields CDR1 SGHNT and CDR2 YYREEE (reference sequence). Trimming left V 4 bases short and J 7 bases short, with 11 bases between. CDR3 length equals 12 residues. The CDR3 spells CASSPGHLEAFF. CDR3 sequence (DNA): TGTGCCAGCAGCCCGGGACATCTTGAAGCTTTCTTT.

The chain carries TRBV6-1 and TRBJ1-5; 9 positions agree with TRBD1. V was pared by 3 bases and J by 4 bases, with 10 bases of the junction left unmatched. CDR1 is MNHNS, CDR2 SASEGT, per germline. There are 17 residues in the CDR3. The CDR3 DNA reads TGTGCCAGCAGTGATGGGTGGGACAGGGAACTTAATCAGCCCCAGCATTTT. The encoded protein is CASSDGWDRELNQPQHF.

The chain joins TRBV6-5 to TRBJ2-5; D not certain. This CDR3 contains 14 residues. V shed 2 bases and J shed 1 base, with 8 bases lying between them. Germline V CDR1 and CDR2: MNHEY, SVGAGI. The CDR3 loop is CASSYGSSQETQYF. CDR3 nucleotides: TGTGCCAGCAGTTACGGTAGTAGCCAAGAGACCCAGTACTTC.

V gene TRBV2 combines with J gene TRBJ2-1; maybe TRBD1 (5 bases). V lost 0 bases, J lost 10 bases, and 10 bases lay in between. CDR1 and CDR2 from the germline V gene are SNHLY and FYNNEI. The CDR3 sequence is 13 residues long. CDR3 nucleotides: TGTGCCAGCAGTGAAGCGCTTAAGGGGGAGCAGTTCTTC. It is translated as CASSEALKGEQFF.

This sequence joins TRBV12-5 and TRBJ2-7; 9 positions agree with TRBD1. This CDR3 spans 17 amino acids. With V trimmed by 3 bases and J by 2 bases, 11 bases remained unmatched. Germline lookup yields CDR1 LGHNT and CDR2 FRNRAP. CDR3 amino acids: CASGFWPGTGIAYEQYF. CDR3 bases: TGTGCTAGTGGTTTCTGGCCCGGGACAGGGATCGCCTACGAGCAGTACTTC. The full variable domain, its missing parts supplied by reference TRBV12-5 and TRBJ2-7, is DARVTQTPRHKVTEMGQEVTMRCQPILGHNTVFWYRQTMMQGLELLAYFRNRAPLDDSGMPKDRFSAEMPDATLATLKIQPSEPRDSAVYFCASGFWPGTGIAYEQYFGPGTRLTVT.

The V gene is TRBV7-2, the J gene TRBJ2-7; a weak D match, TRBD2 (5 bases). This CDR3 spans 14 amino acids. Trimming removed 3 bases from V and 2 bases from J, with 11 bases in between. Germline values: CDR1 SGHTA, CDR2 FQGNSA. Here the CDR3 DNA reads TGTGCCAGCAGCTTTCGAGGACTGCCCTACGAGCAGTACTTC. Translated, it gives CASSFRGLPYEQYF.

A few counts support this clone. V is TRBV5-4 and J is TRBJ1-2; tentative D call: TRBD1 (6 bases). Trimming left V 4 bases short and J 4 bases short, with 8 bases between. CDR3 length: 12 amino acids. CDR1 and CDR2 (germline): SGHNT, YYREEE (reference sequence). CDR3: CASSEQGYGYTF. For the CDR3, the DNA is TGTGCCAGCAGCGAACAGGGCTATGGCTACACCTTC.